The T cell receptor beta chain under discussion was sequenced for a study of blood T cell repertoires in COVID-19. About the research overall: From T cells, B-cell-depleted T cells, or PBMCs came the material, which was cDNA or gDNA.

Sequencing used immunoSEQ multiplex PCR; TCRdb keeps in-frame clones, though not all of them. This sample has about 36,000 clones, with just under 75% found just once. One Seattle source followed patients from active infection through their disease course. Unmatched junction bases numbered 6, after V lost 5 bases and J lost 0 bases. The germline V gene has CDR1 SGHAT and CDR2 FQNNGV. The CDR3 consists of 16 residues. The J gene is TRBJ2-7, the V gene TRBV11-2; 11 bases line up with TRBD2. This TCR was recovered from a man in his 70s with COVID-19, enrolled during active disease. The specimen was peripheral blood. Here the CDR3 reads CASSRGTSGNSYEQYF. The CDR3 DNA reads TGTGCCAGCAGCCGCGGGACTAGCGGAAACTCCTACGAGCAGTACTTC.